The present T cell receptor beta chain was sequenced within a study of shared clonotypes between healthy human individuals. Cells designated naive CD8 were CD45RO-negative and were positively selected for CCR7, with terminally differentiated effector memory CD45RA+ cells excluded. Findings and limits, study-wide: In the sorted subsets, rarefaction showed sequencing was incomplete despite large depth.

Deep-level running was used for the assay. Generated by immunoSEQ multiplex PCR, the TCRdb table keeps only in-frame clones and is missing some. The repertoire holds approximately 2,200,000 clones, with about 92% as singletons. Worth noting for this clone: Its cognate antigen is unknown.

Germline CDR1 and CDR2: SGHVS and FQNEAQ. CDR3 size: 11 residues. The ends were cut back, 8 bases at V and 5 bases at J, with 9 bases in the middle. The chain links TRBV7-8 to TRBJ1-1; D is uncertain. Sequenced input: naive CD8+ T cells from PBMCs. The receptor's source is a man between 18 and 29 years old in good health. Some clones in this sample may be carry-over from other donors' samples. For the CDR3, the DNA is TGTGCCAGCCAAGGAGGGACTGAAGCTTTCTTT. Its translation is CASQGGTEAFF.